Given below is one T cell receptor (beta chain) in context. Its antigen remains unidentified. The data derive from a study of cytomegalovirus exposure and HLA in healthy donors. The CDR3 consists of 13 residues. Trimming took off 1 base at V and 1 base at J, with 4 bases between the two ends. CDR1 and CDR2 from the germline V gene are SGHTA and FQGNSA. Amplification used 60 Vbeta primers and 13 Jbeta primers. The assay was immunoSEQ multiplex PCR, and TCRdb's table has in-frame clones only and misses some. The sample holds fewer than 40,000 clones, around 70% seen once. Healthy bone marrow donors made up the cohort. Whole-study findings and limits: In a later analysis, most CMV-associated TCR beta chains appeared HLA-restricted. Association of a missense DCLRE1C variant with TCR beta V- and J-gene trimming was reported in a later analysis. A later analysis found common viral pathogens apparently linked to several of the most significant clusters.

Material for sequencing was PBMCs. The source is a man aged 35-49 years in good health and CMV-seropositive. This chain joins TRBV7-2 and TRBJ1-1; D remains unclear. In DNA form, the CDR3 reads TGTGCCAGCAGCTTAGAACAGAACACTGAAGCTTTCTTT. This codes for CASSLEQNTEAFF.